This entry concerns a single T cell receptor beta chain. This sample stems from a study of blood T cell repertoires in COVID-19. Study-wide context: Sites across the United States, Italy and Spain contributed samples from acute and convalescent COVID-19. T cells, B-cell-depleted T cells, or PBMCs supplied cDNA or gDNA.

Original data processing: Using reference gene primer amplification, nucleated cell counts were estimated. TCRdb keeps only in-frame clones here, not all; method: immunoSEQ multiplex PCR. The D gene and trimming were derived from the DNA, and the V and J assignments and clone size from that table. The data hold 120,000 to 150,000 clones, with roughly four fifths observed a single time. Trimming removed 1 base at V and 1 base at J, with 5 bases between. The CDR3 sequence is 13 residues long. CDR1 and CDR2 (germline): SGHNT, YYREEE (reference sequence). This TCR was recovered from a human donor with acute or convalescent COVID-19. The donor label of this sample is uncertain. Sequencing was carried out using peripheral blood. The chain has TRBV5-4 and TRBJ1-1, with a possible D match to TRBD1 (5 bases). CDR3 bases: TGTGCCAGCAGCTTGCAGGGGAACACTGAAGCTTTCTTT. Translating gives CASSLQGNTEAFF.